The 13 T cell receptor beta chains given below trace back to one sample, sequenced in a study of OX40 agonist ivuxolimab in advanced cancers. TCRdb's table, derived via immunoSEQ multiplex PCR, lists solely in-frame clones and lacks some. The sample includes 60,000 or so clones, about 90% of them seen just once. The sequencing here drew on CD4+ or CD8+ T cells sorted from blood, taken in a trial of the OX40 agonist ivuxolimab. These TCRs come from an adult with an advanced solid tumor such as melanoma, head and neck, liver or kidney cancer.

This chain uses TRBV5-1 with TRBJ2-3; D remains unclear. The CDR3 is 11 amino acids. The ends were cut back, 0 bases at V and 9 bases at J, with 5 bases in the middle. CDR1 is SGHRS and CDR2 is YFSETQ in the germline V gene. The CDR3 spells CASSLEGTQYF. The CDR3 DNA is TGCGCCAGCAGCTTGGAGGGAACGCAGTATTTT. Variable domain in full (rest from reference TRBV5-1 and TRBJ2-3): KAGVTQTPRYLIKTRGQQVTLSCSPISGHRSVSWYQQTPGQGLQFLFEYFSETQRNKGNFPGRFSGRQFSNSRSEMNVSTLELGDSALYLCASSLEGTQYFGPGTRLTVL.

A few counts support this clone. The V and J genes are TRBV10-2 and TRBJ1-5; no firm D call. Per the germline V gene, CDR1 is WSHSY and CDR2 is SAAADI. The CDR3 has 14 residues. V was trimmed by 7 bases and J by 5 bases, leaving 15 bases between them. CDR3 bases: TGCGCCAGCATGCGGGCTCCCCATGATCAGCCCCAGCATTTT. It yields the protein CASMRAPHDQPQHF.

The chain recombines TRBV4-1 with TRBJ1-5; TRBD1 agrees at 7 bases. This CDR3 is 17 amino acids long. Germline CDR1 is MGHRA and CDR2 is YSYEKL. The V segment lost 0 bases and the J segment 0 bases; nucleotides outside the gene matches: 5. CDR3 DNA: TGCGCCAGCAGCCAAGATGAGGGACAGTTTAGCAATCAGCCCCAGCATTTT. Its protein is CASSQDEGQFSNQPQHF.

The rearrangement links TRBV9 to TRBJ1-4, with D perhaps matching TRBD1 (6 bases). Between the trimmed V and J ends, which lost 3 bases and 7 bases, there was a span of 13 bases. The germline V gene encodes CDR1 SGDLS and CDR2 YYNGEE. The CDR3 is 14 amino acids. The CDR3 bases are TGTGCCAGCAGCGCCACAGGGTCAGGTGAAAAACTGTTTTTT. Translation: CASSATGSGEKLFF.

The rearrangement uses TRBV5-6 and TRBJ1-1; D possibly corresponds to TRBD1 (5 bases). Germline CDR1 SGHDT, CDR2 YYEEEE. Trimming took 4 bases from V and 4 from J, leaving 17 bases between them. The CDR3 length is 15 residues. CDR3 region: CASSIARERSTEAFF. In nucleotides, the CDR3 is TGTGCCAGCAGCATTGCCAGGGAGCGAAGCACTGAAGCTTTCTTT. Based on the CDR3 plus reference TRBV5-6 and TRBJ1-1, the full variable domain is DAGVTQSPTHLIKTRGQQVTLRCSPKSGHDTVSWYQQALGQGPQFIFQYYEEEERQRGNFPDRFSGHQFPNYSSELNVNALLLGDSALYLCASSIARERSTEAFFGQGTRLTVV.

The chain uses TRBV6-1 and TRBJ2-7; D may be TRBD1 or TRBD2 (5 bases each). Germline V gene lookup returns CDR1 MNHNS and CDR2 SASEGT. This CDR3 spans 14 amino acids. The V end was cut by 0 bases, the J end by 2 bases, with 8 bases between. The chain's CDR3 is CASSEAPGPYEQYF. CDR3 coding DNA: TGTGCCAGCAGTGAAGCACCGGGGCCCTACGAGCAGTACTTC.

This rearrangement joins TRBV11-2 to TRBJ1-2; possibly TRBD1 for D (6 bases). The CDR3 loop spans 14 amino acids. V dropped 3 bases and J dropped 3 bases, with 11 bases sitting between them. Germline V gene data show CDR1 as SGHAT and CDR2 as FQNNGV. The CDR3 sequence is CASSLVQGDYGYTF. The CDR3 nucleotides are TGTGCCAGCAGCTTGGTACAGGGCGACTATGGCTACACCTTC.

The chain couples TRBV6-5 to TRBJ1-3; D ambiguous. The germline gives CDR1 MNHEY, CDR2 SVGAGI. Between the trimmed V and J ends, which lost 8 bases and 0 bases, there was a span of 8 bases. The CDR3 extends over 13 amino acids. The CDR3 DNA is TGTGCCAGCGGCCCAGGCTCTGGAAACACCATATATTTT. This sequence encodes CASGPGSGNTIYF.

This rearrangement joins TRBV2 to TRBJ1-2; 11 bases line up with TRBD1. Germline loops: CDR1 SNHLY, CDR2 FYNNEI. The ends lost 9 bases at V and 0 bases at J; junction bases unmatched: 3. This CDR3 has 14 residues. CDR3 DNA sequence: TGTGCCAGGGACAGGGGGCGAGCTAACTATGGCTACACCTTC. This translates into CARDRGRANYGYTF.

This sequence joins TRBV11-2 and TRBJ1-2; D unresolved. The CDR3 has 13 residues. Germline values: CDR1 SGHAT, CDR2 FQNNGV. Trimming took off 5 bases at V and 7 bases at J, with 14 bases between the two ends. The CDR3 protein is CASSPSWEGGYTF. Written as DNA, the CDR3 is TGTGCCAGCAGCCCGTCTTGGGAGGGTGGCTACACCTTC. Variable domain in full (rest from reference TRBV11-2 and TRBJ1-2): EAGVAQSPRYKIIEKRQSVAFWCNPISGHATLYWYQQILGQGPKLLIQFQNNGVVDDSQLPKDRFSAERLKGVDSTLKIQPAKLEDSAVYLCASSPSWEGGYTFGSGTRLTVV.

The chain has TRBV19 and TRBJ1-6, with D unclear. The CDR3 runs to 17 residues. Germline CDR1 and CDR2: LNHDA and SQIVND (reference sequence). Trimming cost V 1 base and J 14 bases, with 24 bases left between them. The CDR3 is CASSIGNQGFSGRSLHF. The DNA of the CDR3 is TGTGCCAGTAGTATAGGGAATCAAGGATTCTCCGGGAGATCCCTCCACTTT.

This clone has just a few counts. The chain carries TRBV10-3 and TRBJ1-2; 7 nucleotides line up with TRBD1. Germline CDR1 reads ENHRY; CDR2 reads SYGVKD. J was trimmed by 8 bases and V by 2 bases; bases with no gene match: 8. The CDR3 is made up of 14 amino acids. The CDR3: CAISEQEGAPGYTF. CDR3 bases: TGTGCCATCAGTGAGCAGGAGGGGGCGCCGGGCTACACCTTC.

The chain joins TRBV4-2 to TRBJ2-1; D not certain. This CDR3 region has 17 residues. Germline V gene sequence: CDR1 LGHNA, CDR2 YNFKEQ. Deletions cut 1 base from V and 4 bases from J, with 17 bases between. The CDR3 region is CASSQGPGAWEYNEQFF. In DNA form, the CDR3 reads TGTGCCAGCAGCCAAGGCCCCGGAGCCTGGGAATACAATGAGCAGTTCTTC.